This section outlines one T cell receptor beta chain sequence together with its context. The data were taken from a study of cytomegalovirus exposure and HLA in healthy donors. Every donor was a healthy person donating bone marrow. The CDR3 is 15 residues long. J gave up 6 bases and V 4 bases, and 10 bases lay outside the gene matches. The germline CDR1 and CDR2 sequences are MNHEY and SVGAGI. The study ran its PCR with 60 Vbeta and 13 Jbeta primers. Method: immunoSEQ multiplex PCR; TCRdb's copy keeps in-frame clones and lacks some. The table lists 250,000 or so clones, more than 75% of them singletons.

Sequences were obtained from PBMCs. The receptor was derived from a human donor in good health. The gene calls are TRBV6-5 and TRBJ2-7; TRBD1 aligns across 9 bases. The CDR3 spells CASSSPGQGVFEQYF. The CDR3 DNA sequence: TGTGCCAGCAGTTCCCCGGGACAGGGAGTCTTCGAGCAGTACTTC.